The clone carrying this T cell receptor (beta chain) has a count of ten or more. Its antigen is not identified. This entry belongs to a study of CD8 T cells in ankylosing spondylitis. This CDR3 has 15 residues. V was trimmed by 4 bases and J by 2 bases, leaving 12 bases between them. CDR1 KGHDR and CDR2 SFDVKD come from the germline V gene. Whole-study findings and limits: Reports of some motif variants in reactive arthritis synovial fluid and blood predate this one. About 8 highly homologous variants made up a TCR beta motif, and this motif appeared characteristic of ankylosing spondylitis blood. Matched synovial fluid from ankylosing spondylitis patients was reported to be enriched for disease-linked clones.

With molecular barcodes, quantitative 5'-RACE was used to make the TCR beta libraries. MiXCR, run by TCRdb on the 5' RACE reads, gives a single entry per CDR3 protein. The sample yields 150,000 to 200,000 distinct CDR3 sequences, around a tenth seen once. The sequence derives from a male donor with ankylosing spondylitis or in good health (not recorded which). The chain uses TRBV24-1 and TRBJ2-3; D is perhaps TRBD1 or TRBD2 (5 bases each). Sequenced input: blood, either unsorted or a sorted T cell fraction (not recorded which). CDR3 in DNA: TGTGCCACCAGTGACCGGGGCAGATACACAGATACGCAGTATTTT. This codes for CATSDRGRYTDTQYF.